This entry describes one T cell receptor (beta chain). The junction and the germline gene differ at one end; a read error may be behind it. The sample originates from a study of blood T cells in healthy people across ages. Germline-derived CDR1 and CDR2 are SNHLY and FYNNEI. The CDR3 totals 14 residues. Alongside a J-beta primer mix, a sample-barcoded 5' primer served in a second PCR lasting about 7 to 12 cycles. Each cDNA molecule carried a tag from a template-switch adaptor that contained 12 random nucleotides. A minimum of 2.5 million CDR3-containing paired-end reads was obtained for each sample. TCRdb called the 5' RACE reads again in MiXCR, with one record for every CDR3 protein. The data contain about 1,400,000 distinct CDR3 sequences, around 59% of them singletons.

Sequencing was done on a sample of blood. J is TRBJ2-7 and V is TRBV2, with 8 positions matching TRBD1. This sequence originates from a man in his late teens or twenties in good health. CDR3 nucleotide sequence: TGTACCAGCAAAACAGGGGGGTGGGTCAGCGAGCAGTACTTC. Translating gives CTSKTGGWVSEQYF.